The clone carrying this T cell receptor (beta chain) has a handful of counts. The antigen remains unidentified. This sample includes further DNA sequences coding for the same CDR3. This entry comes from a study of shared clonotypes between healthy human individuals. V shed 1 base and J shed 5 bases, with 4 bases lying between them. This CDR3 is built from 12 residues. Germline CDR1 MDHEN, CDR2 SYDVKM. Overall study findings and caveats: The low donor count limited represented genetic and exposure-history diversity.

Method: immunoSEQ multiplex PCR; TCRdb's copy keeps in-frame clones and lacks some. The sample includes about 990,000 clones, 75% to 85% seen only once; the top ten take roughly 0.65%. The sequence was obtained from a man aged 18 to 29 in good health. Some clones in this sample may be carry-over from other donors' samples. Sequencing was carried out using memory CD4+ T cells from PBMCs. Regarding subset: CD45RA-negative fraction. J is TRBJ2-3 and V is TRBV28; D remains unclear. CDR3 nucleotides: TGTGCCAGCAGTTTATCGGGAGATACGCAGTATTTT. It encodes CASSLSGDTQYF.